This T cell receptor (beta chain) was observed in a study of blood T cell repertoires in COVID-19. Study-level information: The origin of the acute and convalescent COVID-19 samples was the United States, Italy and Spain.

Original analysis: Scientists estimated how many nucleated cells there were by amplifying reference gene primers. Measured with immunoSEQ multiplex PCR; TCRdb has only the in-frame clones, and not every one. V, J and clone size reflect that table, while D and trimming were determined from the DNA. Of 250,000 to 350,000 clones listed, around 85% are singletons. Participants came from roughly 25 US areas, aged about 18 to 89 years. Each participant's cohort was designated according to participant-reported clinical history. Germline assignment: CDR1 ENHRY and CDR2 SYGVKD. The CDR3 covers 17 residues. Trimming pared 1 base from V and 4 bases from J, leaving 14 bases between. This clone was seen only a few times.

The rearrangement uses TRBV10-3 and TRBJ1-6; possible D gene TRBD1, 6 bases. The sequenced sample was PBMCs or T cells enriched from blood (not recorded which). This sequence originates from a woman aged 30 to 39 who had recovered from COVID-19. CDR3 coding DNA: TGTGCCATCAGTGAGTTTTTGCCAGGGGAATATAATTCACCCCTCCACTTT. It translates to CAISEFLPGEYNSPLHF.